This T cell receptor beta chain emerged from a study of blood T cell repertoires in COVID-19. Background on the study: There were acute and convalescent COVID-19 samples, and they came from the United States, Italy and Spain. PBMCs, B-cell-depleted T cells, or T cells were the source of the cDNA or gDNA that made up the material.

CDR3 length: 16 residues. Germline lookup yields CDR1 ENHRY and CDR2 SYGVKD. V was pared by 2 bases and J by 5 bases, with 7 bases of the junction left unmatched. Original methodology: Researchers report that nucleated cell counts were estimated from reference gene primer amplification. TCRdb keeps only in-frame clones here, not all; method: immunoSEQ multiplex PCR. V and J calls and clone size follow that table, whereas D and trimming were derived from the DNA. The sample consists of 39,000 or so clones, 65% to 85% of them appearing once. The sequenced sample was peripheral blood. The TCR was taken from a middle-aged man with active or convalescent COVID-19. The chain uses TRBV10-3 and TRBJ2-3; 10 positions match TRBD2. The CDR3 here is CAISEIAGGGRDTQYF. The DNA of the CDR3 is TGTGCCATCAGTGAGATAGCGGGAGGTGGGCGAGATACGCAGTATTTT.